These T cell receptor beta chains were read from a single sample in a study of blood T cell repertoires in COVID-19. The assay was immunoSEQ multiplex PCR, and TCRdb's table has in-frame clones only and misses some. The sample lists 110,000 to 150,000 clones, 82% occurring once. The specimen was peripheral blood. These TCRs come from a woman aged 80 or over with acute or convalescent COVID-19. The CDR3 runs from the conserved cysteine through the conserved F or W. A D gene is named only where the DNA matches it firmly. Size tells how often a clone was seen (once, few, many) or the class of an expanded clone, and some rows leave it out.

J,V,D,size,CDR3,DNA
TRBJ2-5,TRBV11-3,TRBD2,NA,CASSRFGGLEETQYF,TGTGCCAGCAGCCGGTTCGGGGGGTTGGAAGAGACCCAGTACTTC
TRBJ1-2,TRBV7-9,TRBD1,NA,CASSKDRVGYGYTF,TGTGCCAGCAGCAAGGACAGGGTCGGCTATGGCTACACCTTC
TRBJ1-2,TRBV7-8,TRBD1,NA,CASSLTGDGYTF,TGTGCCAGCAGCCTGACAGGGGATGGCTACACCTTC
TRBJ1-2,TRBV4-1,NA,NA,CASSQGPVYGYTF,TGCGCCAGCAGCCAAGGCCCAGTTTATGGCTACACCTTC
TRBJ2-1,TRBV6-6,NA,few,CASTPGLMHGEQFF,TGTGCCAGCACCCCGGGACTGATGCACGGTGAGCAGTTCTTC
TRBJ2-7,TRBV18,TRBD2,NA,CASSPRAGASGSKPIIYEQYF,TGTGCCAGCTCACCTCGCGCTGGGGCTAGCGGGAGTAAGCCTATCATCTACGAGCAGTACTTC
TRBJ1-2,TRBV24-1,TRBD1,few,CATSQGATYTF,TGTGCCACCAGTCAGGGGGCGACCTACACCTTC
TRBJ2-1,TRBV7-8,TRBD2,NA,CASSYTYTSGKYNEQFF,TGTGCCAGCAGCTATACGTATACTAGCGGGAAATACAATGAGCAGTTCTTC
TRBJ2-3,TRBV4-1,TRBD2,NA,CASSQDQGGADTQYF,TGCGCCAGCAGCCAAGACCAGGGAGGGGCAGATACGCAGTATTTT
TRBJ2-3,TRBV2,NA,NA,CASSEQGGGTDTQYF,TGTGCCAGCAGTGAACAGGGGGGTGGAACAGATACGCAGTATTTT
TRBJ2-1,TRBV20-1,NA,NA,CSAVDNEQFF,TGCAGTGCGGTAGACAATGAGCAGTTCTTC
TRBJ2-2,TRBV28,NA,NA,CASRTENTGELFF,TGTGCCAGCCGGACAGAGAACACCGGGGAGCTGTTTTTT
TRBJ1-2,TRBV6-2/TRBV6-3,NA,NA,CASSSRGVSGYTF,TGTGCCAGCAGTTCCAGGGGAGTTTCGGGCTACACCTTC
TRBJ1-1,TRBV5-1,NA,once,CASSLSGEDTEAFF,TGCGCCAGCAGCTTGTCTGGGGAGGACACTGAAGCTTTCTTT
TRBJ2-7,TRBV30,NA,NA,CAWSLWQGGIYEQYF,TGTGCCTGGAGTCTCTGGCAGGGGGGAATCTACGAGCAGTACTTC
TRBJ2-7,TRBV28,NA,NA,CASSFLLGPRLSISYEQYF,TGTGCCAGCAGTTTCTTATTGGGCCCGAGACTAAGCATCTCCTACGAGCAGTACTTC